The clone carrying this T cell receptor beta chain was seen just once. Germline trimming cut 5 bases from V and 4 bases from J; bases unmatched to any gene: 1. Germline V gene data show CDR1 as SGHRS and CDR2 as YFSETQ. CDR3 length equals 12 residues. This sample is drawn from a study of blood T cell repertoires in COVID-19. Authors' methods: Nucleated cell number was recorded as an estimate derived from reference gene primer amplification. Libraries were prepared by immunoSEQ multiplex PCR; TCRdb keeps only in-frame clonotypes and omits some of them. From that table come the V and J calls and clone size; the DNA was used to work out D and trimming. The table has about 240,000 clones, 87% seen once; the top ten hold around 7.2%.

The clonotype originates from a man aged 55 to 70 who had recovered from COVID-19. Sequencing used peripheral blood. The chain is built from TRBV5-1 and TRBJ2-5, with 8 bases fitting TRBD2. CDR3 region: CASRGTRETQYF. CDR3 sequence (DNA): TGCGCCAGCAGGGGGACTAGAGAGACCCAGTACTTC. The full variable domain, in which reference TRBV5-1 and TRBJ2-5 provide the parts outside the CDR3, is KAGVTQTPRYLIKTRGQQVTLSCSPISGHRSVSWYQQTPGQGLQFLFEYFSETQRNKGNFPGRFSGRQFSNSRSEMNVSTLELGDSALYLCASRGTRETQYFGPGTRLLVL.